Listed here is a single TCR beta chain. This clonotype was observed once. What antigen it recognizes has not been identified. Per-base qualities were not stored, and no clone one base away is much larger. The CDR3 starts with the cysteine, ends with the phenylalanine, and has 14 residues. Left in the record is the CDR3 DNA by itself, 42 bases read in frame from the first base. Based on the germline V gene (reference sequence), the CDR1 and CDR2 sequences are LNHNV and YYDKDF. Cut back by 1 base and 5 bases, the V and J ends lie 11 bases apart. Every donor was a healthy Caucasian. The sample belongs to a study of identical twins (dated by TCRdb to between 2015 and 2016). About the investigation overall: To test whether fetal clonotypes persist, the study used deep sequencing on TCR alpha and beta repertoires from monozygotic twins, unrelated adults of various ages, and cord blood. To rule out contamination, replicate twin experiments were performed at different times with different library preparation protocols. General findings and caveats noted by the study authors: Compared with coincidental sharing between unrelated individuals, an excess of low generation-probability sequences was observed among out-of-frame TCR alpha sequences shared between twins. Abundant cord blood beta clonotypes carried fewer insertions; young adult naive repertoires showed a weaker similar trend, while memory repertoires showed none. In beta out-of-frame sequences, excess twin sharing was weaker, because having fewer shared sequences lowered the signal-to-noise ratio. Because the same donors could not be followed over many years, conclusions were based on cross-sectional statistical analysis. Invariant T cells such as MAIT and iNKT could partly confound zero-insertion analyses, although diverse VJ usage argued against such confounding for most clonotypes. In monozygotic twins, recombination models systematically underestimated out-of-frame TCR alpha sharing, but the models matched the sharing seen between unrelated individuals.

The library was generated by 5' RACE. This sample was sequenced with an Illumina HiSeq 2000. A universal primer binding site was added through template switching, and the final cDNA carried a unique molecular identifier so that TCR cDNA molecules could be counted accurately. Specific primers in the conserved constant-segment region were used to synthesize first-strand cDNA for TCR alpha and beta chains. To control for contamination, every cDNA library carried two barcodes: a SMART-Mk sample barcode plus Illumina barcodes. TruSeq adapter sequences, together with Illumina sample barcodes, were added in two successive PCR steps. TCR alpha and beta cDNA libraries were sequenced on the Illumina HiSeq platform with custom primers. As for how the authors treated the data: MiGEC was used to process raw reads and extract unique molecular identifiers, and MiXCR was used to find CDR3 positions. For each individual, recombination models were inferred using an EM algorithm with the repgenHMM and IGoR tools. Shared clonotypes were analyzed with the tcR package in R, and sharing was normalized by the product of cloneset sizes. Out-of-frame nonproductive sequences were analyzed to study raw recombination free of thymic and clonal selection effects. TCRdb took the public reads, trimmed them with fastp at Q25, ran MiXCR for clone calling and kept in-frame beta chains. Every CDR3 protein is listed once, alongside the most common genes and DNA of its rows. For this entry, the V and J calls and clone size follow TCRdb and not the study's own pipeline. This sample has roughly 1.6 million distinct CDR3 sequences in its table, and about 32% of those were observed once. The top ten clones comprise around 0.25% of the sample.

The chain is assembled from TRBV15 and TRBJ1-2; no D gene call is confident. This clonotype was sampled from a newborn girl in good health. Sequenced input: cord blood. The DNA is TGTGCCACCAGCAGAGTCGAGGTGCTATATGGCTACACCTTC. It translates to CATSRVEVLYGYTF.